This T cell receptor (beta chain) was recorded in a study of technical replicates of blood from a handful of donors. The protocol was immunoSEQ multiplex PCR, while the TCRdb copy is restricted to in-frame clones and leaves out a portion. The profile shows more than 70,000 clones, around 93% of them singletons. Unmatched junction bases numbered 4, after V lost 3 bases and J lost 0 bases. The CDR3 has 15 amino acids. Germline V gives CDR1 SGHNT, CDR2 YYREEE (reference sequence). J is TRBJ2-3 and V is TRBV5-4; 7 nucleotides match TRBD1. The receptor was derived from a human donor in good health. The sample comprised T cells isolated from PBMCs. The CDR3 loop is CASSSGQRSTDTQYF. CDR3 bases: TGTGCCAGCAGCTCGGGACAGCGAAGCACAGATACGCAGTATTTT.